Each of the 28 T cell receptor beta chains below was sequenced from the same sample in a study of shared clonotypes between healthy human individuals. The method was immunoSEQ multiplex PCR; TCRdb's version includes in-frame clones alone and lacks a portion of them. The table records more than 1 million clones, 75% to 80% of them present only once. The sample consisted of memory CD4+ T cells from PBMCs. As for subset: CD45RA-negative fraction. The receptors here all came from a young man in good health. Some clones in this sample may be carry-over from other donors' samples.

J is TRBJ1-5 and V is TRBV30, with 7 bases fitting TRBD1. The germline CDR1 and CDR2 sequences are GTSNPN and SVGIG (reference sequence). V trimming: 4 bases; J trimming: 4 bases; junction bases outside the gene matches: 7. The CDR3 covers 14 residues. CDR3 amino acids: CAWNKGQLNQPQHF. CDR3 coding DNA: TGTGCCTGGAACAAGGGACAGCTTAATCAGCCCCAGCATTTT.

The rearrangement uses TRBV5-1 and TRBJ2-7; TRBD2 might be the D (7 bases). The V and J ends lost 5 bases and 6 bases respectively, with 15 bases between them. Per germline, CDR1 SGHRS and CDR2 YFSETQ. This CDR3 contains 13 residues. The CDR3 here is CASSPGEGPEQYF. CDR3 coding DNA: TGCGCCAGCAGTCCAGGGGAGGGTCCCGAGCAGTACTTC.

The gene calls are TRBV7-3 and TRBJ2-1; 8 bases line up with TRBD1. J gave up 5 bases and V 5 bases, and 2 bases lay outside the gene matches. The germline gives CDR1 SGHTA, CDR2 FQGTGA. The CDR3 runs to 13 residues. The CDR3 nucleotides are TGTGCCAGCAGCCAGGGGGCCCACAATGAGCAGTTCTTC. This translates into CASSQGAHNEQFF. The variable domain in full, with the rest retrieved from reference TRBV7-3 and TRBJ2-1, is GAGVSQTPSNKVTEKGKYVELRCDPISGHTALYWYRQSLGQGPEFLIYFQGTGAADDSGLPNDRFFAVRPEGSVSTLKIQRTERGDSAVYLCASSQGAHNEQFFGPGTRLTVL.

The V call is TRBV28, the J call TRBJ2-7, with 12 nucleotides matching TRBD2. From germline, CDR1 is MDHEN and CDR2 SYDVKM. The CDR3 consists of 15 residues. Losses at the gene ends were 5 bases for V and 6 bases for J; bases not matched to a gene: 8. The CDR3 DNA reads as TGTGCCAGCAGTCCCTCCGGGACTAGCGGGTTCGAGCAGTACTTC. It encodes CASSPSGTSGFEQYF.

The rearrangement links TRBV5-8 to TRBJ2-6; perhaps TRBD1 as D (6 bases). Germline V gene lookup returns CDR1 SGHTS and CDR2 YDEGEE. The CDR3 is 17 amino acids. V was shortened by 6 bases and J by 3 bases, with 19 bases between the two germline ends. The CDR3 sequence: CASTLTGTTFGANVLTF. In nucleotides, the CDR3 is TGTGCCAGCACTCTTACAGGGACGACTTTTGGGGCCAACGTCCTGACTTTC.

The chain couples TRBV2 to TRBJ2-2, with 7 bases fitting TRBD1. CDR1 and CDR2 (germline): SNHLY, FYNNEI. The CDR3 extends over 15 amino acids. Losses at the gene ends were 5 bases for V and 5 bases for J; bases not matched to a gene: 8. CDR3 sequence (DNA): TGTGCCAGCAGTCCCCGACAGGGAAGAACCGGGGAGCTGTTTTTT. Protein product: CASSPRQGRTGELFF.

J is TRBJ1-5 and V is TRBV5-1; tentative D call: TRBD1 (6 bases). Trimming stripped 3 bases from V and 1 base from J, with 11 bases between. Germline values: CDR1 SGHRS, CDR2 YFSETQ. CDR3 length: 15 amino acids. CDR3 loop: CASSSQGLSNQPQHF. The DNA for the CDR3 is TGCGCCAGCAGCTCGCAGGGGTTAAGCAATCAGCCCCAGCATTTT.

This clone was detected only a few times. In nucleotides, the CDR3 is TGTGCCTGGAGTGTGGGCCGCTACGAGCAGTACTTC. This encodes CAWSVGRYEQYF. The chain uses TRBV30 and TRBJ2-5; D not resolved. Near its end, the DNA agrees better with TRBJ2-7, so the J call may be wrong. CDR3 length equals 12 residues. Germline values: CDR1 GTSNPN, CDR2 SVGIG (reference sequence).

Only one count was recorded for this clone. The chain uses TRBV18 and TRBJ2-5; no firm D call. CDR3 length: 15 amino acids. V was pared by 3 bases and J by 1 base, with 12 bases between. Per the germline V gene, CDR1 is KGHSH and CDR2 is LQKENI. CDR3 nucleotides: TGTGCCAGCTCACCGGGCCCATCGAGCCAAGAGACCCAGTACTTC. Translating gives CASSPGPSSQETQYF.

CDR3 DNA: TGCGCCAGCAGCCAAGAACTAGCGCGTGATGAGCAGTTCTTC. Amino acids: CASSQELARDEQFF. The rearrangement links TRBV4-3 to TRBJ2-1, with 7 bases aligning to TRBD2. V shed 0 bases, J shed 8 bases, and the junction held 4 bases outside the gene matches. The germline CDR1 and CDR2 sequences are LGHNA and YSLEER. This CDR3 contains 14 residues.

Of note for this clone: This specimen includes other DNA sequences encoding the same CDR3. CDR3 sequence (DNA): TGCGCCAGCAGCTTGGAACTAGCGGGAAACACAGATACGCAGTATTTT. Protein sequence: CASSLELAGNTDTQYF. The rearrangement joins TRBV5-1 to TRBJ2-3; 10 bases match TRBD2. J gave up 2 bases and V 0 bases, and 3 bases lay outside the gene matches. The CDR3 sequence is 16 residues long. Germline CDR1 reads SGHRS; CDR2 reads YFSETQ.

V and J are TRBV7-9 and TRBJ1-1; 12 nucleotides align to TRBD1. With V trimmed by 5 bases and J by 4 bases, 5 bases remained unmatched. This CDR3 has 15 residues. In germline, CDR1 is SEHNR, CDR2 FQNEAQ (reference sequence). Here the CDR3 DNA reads TGTGCCAGCAGCGTGGGACAGGGGGCCATCACTGAAGCTTTCTTT. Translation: CASSVGQGAITEAFF.

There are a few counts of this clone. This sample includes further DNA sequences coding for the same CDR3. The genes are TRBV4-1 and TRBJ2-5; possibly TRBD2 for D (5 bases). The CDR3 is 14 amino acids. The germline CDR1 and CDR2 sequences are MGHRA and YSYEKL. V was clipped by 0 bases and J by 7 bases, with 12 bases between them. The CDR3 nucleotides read TGCGCCAGCAGCCAAGATCGGGAACGGGGGACCCAGTACTTC. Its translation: CASSQDRERGTQYF.

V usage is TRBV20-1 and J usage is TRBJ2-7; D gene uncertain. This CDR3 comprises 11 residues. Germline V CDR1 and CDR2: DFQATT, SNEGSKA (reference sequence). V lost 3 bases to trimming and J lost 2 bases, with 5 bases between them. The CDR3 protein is CSASGPYEQYF. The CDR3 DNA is TGCAGTGCTAGCGGACCCTACGAGCAGTACTTC.

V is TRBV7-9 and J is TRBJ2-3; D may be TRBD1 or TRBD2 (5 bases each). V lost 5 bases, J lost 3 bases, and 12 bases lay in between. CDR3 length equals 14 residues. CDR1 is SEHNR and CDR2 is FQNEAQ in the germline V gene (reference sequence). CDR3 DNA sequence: TGTGCCAGCAGCACTAGGGGTCAAACAGATACGCAGTATTTT. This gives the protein CASSTRGQTDTQYF.

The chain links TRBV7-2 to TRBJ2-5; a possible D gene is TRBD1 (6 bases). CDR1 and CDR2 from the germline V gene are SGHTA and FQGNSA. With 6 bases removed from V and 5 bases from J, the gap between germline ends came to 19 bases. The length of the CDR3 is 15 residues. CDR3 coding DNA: TGTGCCAGCAGTTTCCCAGGGGCGCTTAGGGAGACCCAGTACTTC. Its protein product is CASSFPGALRETQYF. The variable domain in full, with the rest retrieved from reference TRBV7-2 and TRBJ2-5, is GAGVSQSPSNKVTEKGKDVELRCDPISGHTALYWYRQSLGQGLEFLIYFQGNSAPDKSGLPSDRFSAERTGGSVSTLTIQRTQQEDSAVYLCASSFPGALRETQYFGPGTRLLVL.

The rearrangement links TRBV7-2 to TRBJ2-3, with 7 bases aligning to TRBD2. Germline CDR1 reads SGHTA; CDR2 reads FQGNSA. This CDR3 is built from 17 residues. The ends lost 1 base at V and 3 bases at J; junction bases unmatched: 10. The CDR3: CASSLVSRGSPTDTQYF. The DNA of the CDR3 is TGTGCCAGCAGCTTAGTATCGCGCGGGAGCCCGACAGATACGCAGTATTTT.

This CDR3 is CASSLGAGSFAGELFF. The CDR3 DNA is TGTGCCAGCAGCTTGGGAGCAGGATCGTTCGCCGGGGAGCTGTTTTTT. The chain uses TRBV5-4 and TRBJ2-2; D is unresolved. The CDR3 has 16 amino acids. Germline V gives CDR1 SGHNT, CDR2 YYREEE (reference sequence). Trimming took 0 bases from V and 6 from J, leaving 15 bases between them.

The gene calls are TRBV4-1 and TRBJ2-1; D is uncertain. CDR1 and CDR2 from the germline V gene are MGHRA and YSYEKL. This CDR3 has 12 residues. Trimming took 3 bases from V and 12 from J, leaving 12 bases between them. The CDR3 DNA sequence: TGCGCCAGCAGCCAGGATTCCGGGCCGCAGTTCTTC. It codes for CASSQDSGPQFF.

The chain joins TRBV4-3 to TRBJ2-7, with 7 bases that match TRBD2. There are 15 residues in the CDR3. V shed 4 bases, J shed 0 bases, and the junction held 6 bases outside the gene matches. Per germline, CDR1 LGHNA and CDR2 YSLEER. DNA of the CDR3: TGCGCCAGCAGCCGTCAGGGACTACCCTCCTACGAGCAGTACTTC. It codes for CASSRQGLPSYEQYF.

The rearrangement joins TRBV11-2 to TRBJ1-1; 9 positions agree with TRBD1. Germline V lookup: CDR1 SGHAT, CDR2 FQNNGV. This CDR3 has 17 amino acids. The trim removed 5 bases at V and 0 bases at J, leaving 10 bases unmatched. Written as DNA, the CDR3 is TGTGCCAGCAGCCCAACAGGGGGCGCTTTGGTGAACACTGAAGCTTTCTTT. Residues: CASSPTGGALVNTEAFF.

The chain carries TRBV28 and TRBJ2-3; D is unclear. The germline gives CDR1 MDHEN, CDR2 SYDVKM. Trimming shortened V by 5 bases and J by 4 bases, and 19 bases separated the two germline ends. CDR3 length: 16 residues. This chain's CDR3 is CASSPFPFGPSDTQYF. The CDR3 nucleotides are TGTGCCAGCAGTCCCTTCCCATTTGGGCCGTCAGATACGCAGTATTTT. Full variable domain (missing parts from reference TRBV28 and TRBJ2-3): DVKVTQSSRYLVKRTGEKVFLECVQDMDHENMFWYRQDPGLGLRLIYFSYDVKMKEKGDIPEGYSVSREKKERFSLILESASTNQTSMYLCASSPFPFGPSDTQYFGPGTRLTVL.

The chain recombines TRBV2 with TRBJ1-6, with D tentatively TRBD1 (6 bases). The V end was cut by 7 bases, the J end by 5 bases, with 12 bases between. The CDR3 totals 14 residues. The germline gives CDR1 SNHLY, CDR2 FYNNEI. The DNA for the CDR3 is TGTGCCAGCAATCTAAACAGGGATAATTCACCCCTCCACTTT. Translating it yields CASNLNRDNSPLHF.

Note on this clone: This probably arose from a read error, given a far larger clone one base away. The chain's CDR3 is CASSLPGEGWQAQYF. Here the CDR3 DNA reads TGTGCCAGCAGTTTACCAGGGGAAGGGTGGCAGGCCCAGTACTTC. V and J are TRBV28 and TRBJ2-5, with a possible D match to TRBD1 (6 bases). Trimming removed 2 bases from V and 9 bases from J, with 19 bases in between. Germline V gene sequence: CDR1 MDHEN, CDR2 SYDVKM. The CDR3 loop spans 15 amino acids. Full variable domain (outside the CDR3, taken from reference TRBV28 and TRBJ2-5): DVKVTQSSRYLVKRTGEKVFLECVQDMDHENMFWYRQDPGLGLRLIYFSYDVKMKEKGDIPEGYSVSREKKERFSLILESASTNQTSMYLCASSLPGEGWQAQYFGPGTRLLVL.

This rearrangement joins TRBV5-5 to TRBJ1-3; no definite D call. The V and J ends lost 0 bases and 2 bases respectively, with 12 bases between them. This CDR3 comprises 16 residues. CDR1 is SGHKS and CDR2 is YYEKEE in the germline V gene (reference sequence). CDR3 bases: TGTGCCAGCAGCTTGGCCCCCAACGATGCTGGAAACACCATATATTTT. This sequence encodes CASSLAPNDAGNTIYF.

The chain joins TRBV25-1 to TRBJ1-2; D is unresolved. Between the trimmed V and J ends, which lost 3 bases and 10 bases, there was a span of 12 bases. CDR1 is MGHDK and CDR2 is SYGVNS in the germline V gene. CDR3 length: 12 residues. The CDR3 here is CASSDAGFVYTF. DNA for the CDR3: TGTGCCAGCAGTGACGCTGGTTTTGTCTACACCTTC.

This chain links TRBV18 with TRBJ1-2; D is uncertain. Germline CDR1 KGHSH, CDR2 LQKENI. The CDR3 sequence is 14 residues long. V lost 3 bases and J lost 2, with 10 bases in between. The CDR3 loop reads CASSPLNSNYGYTF. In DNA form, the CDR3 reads TGTGCCAGCTCACCCCTTAACTCAAACTATGGCTACACCTTC.

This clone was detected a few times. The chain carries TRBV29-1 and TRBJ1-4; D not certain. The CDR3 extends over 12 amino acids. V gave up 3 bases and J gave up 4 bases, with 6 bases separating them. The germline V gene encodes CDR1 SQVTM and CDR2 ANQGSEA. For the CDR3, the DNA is TGCAGCGTTGACACAAATAATGAAAAACTGTTTTTT. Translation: CSVDTNNEKLFF.